This TCR beta chain was identified during a study of T cell responses to AZD1222 COVID-19 vaccine. Study in general: Pooling of second doses given at about 4 or about 12 weeks was done.

Trimming at V came to 4 bases and at J to 5 bases, leaving 16 bases not matched to a gene. Germline CDR1 and CDR2: MDHEN and SYDVKM. The CDR3 has 17 amino acids. In regard to this clone: Its antigen is as yet unknown.

Study results and limitations: Repertoire samples came only from after the peak T cell response. Following two doses of AZD1222, Spike-specific TCR breadth and depth rose. As reported, nearly half of all spike-specific TCRs target variant regions that are unmutated.

Some clones are missing from TCRdb's copy, which holds only in-frame ones; the method was immunoSEQ multiplex PCR. The profile covers approximately 180,000 clones, with approximately 86% appearing a single time and approximately 8% taken by the ten largest. The V gene is TRBV28, the J gene TRBJ1-1; 7 nucleotides line up with TRBD1. The specimen comprised peripheral blood, sampled on day 0 of AZD1222 vaccination. The sequence was obtained from an adult in good health. The CDR3 reads CASSSRSGTAGWTEAFF. The CDR3 DNA sequence: TGTGCCAGCAGTTCCCGATCCGGGACAGCAGGTTGGACTGAAGCTTTCTTT.